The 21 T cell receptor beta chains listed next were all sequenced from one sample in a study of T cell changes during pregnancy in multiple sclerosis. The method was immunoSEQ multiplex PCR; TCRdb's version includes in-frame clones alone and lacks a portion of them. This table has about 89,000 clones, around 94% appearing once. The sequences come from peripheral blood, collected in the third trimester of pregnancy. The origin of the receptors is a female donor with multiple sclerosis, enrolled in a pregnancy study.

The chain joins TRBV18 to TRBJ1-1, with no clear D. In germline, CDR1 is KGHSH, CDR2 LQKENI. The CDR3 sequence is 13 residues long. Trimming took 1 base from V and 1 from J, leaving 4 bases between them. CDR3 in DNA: TGTGCCAGCTCACCACTTCAGAACACTGAAGCTTTCTTT. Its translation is CASSPLQNTEAFF. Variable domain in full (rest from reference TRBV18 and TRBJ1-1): NAGVMQNPRHLVRRRGQEARLRCSPMKGHSHVYWYRQLPEEGLKFMVYLQKENIIDESGMPKERFSAEFPKEGPSILRIQQVVRGDSAAYFCASSPLQNTEAFFGQGTRLTVV.

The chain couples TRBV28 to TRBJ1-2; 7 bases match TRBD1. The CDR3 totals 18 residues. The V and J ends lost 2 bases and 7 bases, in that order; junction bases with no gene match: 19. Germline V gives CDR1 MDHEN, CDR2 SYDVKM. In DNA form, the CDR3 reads TGTGCCAGCAGTTTAGGTGACAGGGTCGATTTGGTCTGGGCTGGCTACACCTTC. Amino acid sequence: CASSLGDRVDLVWAGYTF.

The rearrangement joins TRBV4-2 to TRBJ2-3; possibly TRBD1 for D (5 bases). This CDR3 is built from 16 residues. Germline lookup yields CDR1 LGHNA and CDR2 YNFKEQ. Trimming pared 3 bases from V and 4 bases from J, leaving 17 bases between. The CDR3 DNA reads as TGTGCCAGCAGCCAGGCGGACACCCCGGGCGCAGATACGCAGTATTTT. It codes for CASSQADTPGADTQYF.

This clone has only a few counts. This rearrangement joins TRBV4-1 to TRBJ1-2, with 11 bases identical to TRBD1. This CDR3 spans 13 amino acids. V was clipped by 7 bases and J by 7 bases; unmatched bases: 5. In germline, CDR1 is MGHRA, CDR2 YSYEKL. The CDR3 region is CASTPGQGVGYTF. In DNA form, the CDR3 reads TGCGCCAGCACCCCGGGACAGGGGGTTGGCTACACCTTC.

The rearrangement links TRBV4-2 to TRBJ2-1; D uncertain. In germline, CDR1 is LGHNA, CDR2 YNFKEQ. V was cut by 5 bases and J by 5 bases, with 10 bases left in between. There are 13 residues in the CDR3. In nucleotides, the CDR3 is TGTGCCAGCAGCGTATACCGGGACAATGAGCAGTTCTTC. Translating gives CASSVYRDNEQFF.

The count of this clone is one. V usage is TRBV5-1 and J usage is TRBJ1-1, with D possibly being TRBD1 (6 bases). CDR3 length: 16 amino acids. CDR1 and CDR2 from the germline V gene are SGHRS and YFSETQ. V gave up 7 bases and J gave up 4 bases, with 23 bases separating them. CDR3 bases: TGCGCCAGCTTTGGTTACATGGGGGGGGGCGGCACTGAAGCTTTCTTT. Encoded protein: CASFGYMGGGGTEAFF.

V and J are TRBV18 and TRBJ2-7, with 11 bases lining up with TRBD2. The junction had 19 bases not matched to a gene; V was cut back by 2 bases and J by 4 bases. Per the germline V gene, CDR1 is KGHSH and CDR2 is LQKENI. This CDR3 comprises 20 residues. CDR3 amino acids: CASSPTIEGSGRAELYEQYF. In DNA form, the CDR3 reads TGTGCCAGCTCACCAACCATAGAAGGTAGCGGGAGGGCCGAGTTGTACGAGCAGTACTTC. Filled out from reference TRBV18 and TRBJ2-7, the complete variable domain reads NAGVMQNPRHLVRRRGQEARLRCSPMKGHSHVYWYRQLPEEGLKFMVYLQKENIIDESGMPKERFSAEFPKEGPSILRIQQVVRGDSAAYFCASSPTIEGSGRAELYEQYFGPGTRLTVT.

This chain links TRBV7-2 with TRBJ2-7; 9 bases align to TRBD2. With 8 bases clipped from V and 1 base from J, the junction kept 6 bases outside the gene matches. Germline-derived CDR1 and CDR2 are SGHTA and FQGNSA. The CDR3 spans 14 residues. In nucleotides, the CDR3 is TGTGCCAGCCTTCCGGGACTAGCTTCCTACGAGCAGTACTTC. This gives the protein CASLPGLASYEQYF. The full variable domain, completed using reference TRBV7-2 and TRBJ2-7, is GAGVSQSPSNKVTEKGKDVELRCDPISGHTALYWYRQSLGQGLEFLIYFQGNSAPDKSGLPSDRFSAERTGGSVSTLTIQRTQQEDSAVYLCASLPGLASYEQYFGPGTRLTVT.

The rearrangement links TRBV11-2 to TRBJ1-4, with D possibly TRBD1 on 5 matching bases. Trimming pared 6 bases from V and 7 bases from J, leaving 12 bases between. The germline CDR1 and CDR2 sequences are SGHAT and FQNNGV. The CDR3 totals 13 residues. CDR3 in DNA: TGTGCCAGCAGTCGGGGGTCGAGTGAAAAACTGTTTTTT. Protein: CASSRGSSEKLFF. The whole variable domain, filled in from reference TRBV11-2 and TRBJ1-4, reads EAGVAQSPRYKIIEKRQSVAFWCNPISGHATLYWYQQILGQGPKLLIQFQNNGVVDDSQLPKDRFSAERLKGVDSTLKIQPAKLEDSAVYLCASSRGSSEKLFFGSGTQLSVL.

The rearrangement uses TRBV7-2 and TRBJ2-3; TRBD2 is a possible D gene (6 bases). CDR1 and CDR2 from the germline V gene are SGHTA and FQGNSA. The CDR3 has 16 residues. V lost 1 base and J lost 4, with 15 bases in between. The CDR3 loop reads CASSLDPRGRSDTQYF. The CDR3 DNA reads TGTGCCAGCAGCTTAGATCCCCGGGGGAGGTCAGATACGCAGTATTTT. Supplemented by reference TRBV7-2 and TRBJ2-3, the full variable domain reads GAGVSQSPSNKVTEKGKDVELRCDPISGHTALYWYRQSLGQGLEFLIYFQGNSAPDKSGLPSDRFSAERTGGSVSTLTIQRTQQEDSAVYLCASSLDPRGRSDTQYFGPGTRLTVL.

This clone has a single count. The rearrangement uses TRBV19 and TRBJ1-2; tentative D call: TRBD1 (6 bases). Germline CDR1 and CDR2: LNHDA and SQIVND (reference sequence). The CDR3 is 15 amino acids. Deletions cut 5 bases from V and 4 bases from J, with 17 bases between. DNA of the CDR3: TGTGCCAGTAGTTGGGGAACGGACAGCCCCTATGGCTACACCTTC. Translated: CASSWGTDSPYGYTF.

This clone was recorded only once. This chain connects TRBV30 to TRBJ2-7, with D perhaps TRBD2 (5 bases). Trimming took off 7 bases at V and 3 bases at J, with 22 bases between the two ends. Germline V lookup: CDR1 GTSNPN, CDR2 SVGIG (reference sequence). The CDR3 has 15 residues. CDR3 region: CASRKAGNRLYEQYF. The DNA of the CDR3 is TGTGCCTCCCGGAAGGCCGGGAATAGGCTCTACGAGCAGTACTTC.

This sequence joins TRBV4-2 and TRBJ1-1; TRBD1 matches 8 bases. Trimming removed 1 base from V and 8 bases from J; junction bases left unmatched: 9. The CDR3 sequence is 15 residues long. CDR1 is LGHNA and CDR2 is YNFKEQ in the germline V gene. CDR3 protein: CASSQGVRDRLEAFF. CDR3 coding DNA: TGTGCCAGCAGCCAAGGAGTCCGGGACAGGCTGGAAGCTTTCTTT.

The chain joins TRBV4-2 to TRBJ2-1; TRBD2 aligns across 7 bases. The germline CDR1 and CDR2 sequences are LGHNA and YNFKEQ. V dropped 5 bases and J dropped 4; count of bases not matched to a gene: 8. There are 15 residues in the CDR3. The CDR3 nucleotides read TGTGCCAGCAGCGCTCTGGCGGGAGCTTACAATGAGCAGTTCTTC. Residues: CASSALAGAYNEQFF.

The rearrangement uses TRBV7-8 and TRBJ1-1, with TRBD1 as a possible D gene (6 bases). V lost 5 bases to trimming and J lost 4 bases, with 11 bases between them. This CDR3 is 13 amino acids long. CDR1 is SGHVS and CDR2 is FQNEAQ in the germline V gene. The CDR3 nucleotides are TGTGCCAGCAGCCCCAGGGGTGGCACTGAAGCTTTCTTT. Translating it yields CASSPRGGTEAFF.

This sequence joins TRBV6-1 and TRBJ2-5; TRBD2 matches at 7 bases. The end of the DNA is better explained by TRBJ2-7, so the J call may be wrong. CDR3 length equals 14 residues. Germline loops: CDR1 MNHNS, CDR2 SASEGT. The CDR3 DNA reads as TGTGCCAGCAGTGATGTAGCGGGCCCCTACGAGCAGTACTTC. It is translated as CASSDVAGPYEQYF.

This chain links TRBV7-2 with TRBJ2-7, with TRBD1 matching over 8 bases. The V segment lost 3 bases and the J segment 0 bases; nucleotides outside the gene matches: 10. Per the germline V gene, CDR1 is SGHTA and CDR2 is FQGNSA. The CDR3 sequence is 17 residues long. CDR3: CASSLRGGQGTSYEQYF. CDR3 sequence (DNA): TGTGCCAGCAGCTTGAGGGGAGGACAGGGAACCTCCTACGAGCAGTACTTC. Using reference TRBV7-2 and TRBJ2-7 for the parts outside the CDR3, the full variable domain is GAGVSQSPSNKVTEKGKDVELRCDPISGHTALYWYRQSLGQGLEFLIYFQGNSAPDKSGLPSDRFSAERTGGSVSTLTIQRTQQEDSAVYLCASSLRGGQGTSYEQYFGPGTRLTVT.

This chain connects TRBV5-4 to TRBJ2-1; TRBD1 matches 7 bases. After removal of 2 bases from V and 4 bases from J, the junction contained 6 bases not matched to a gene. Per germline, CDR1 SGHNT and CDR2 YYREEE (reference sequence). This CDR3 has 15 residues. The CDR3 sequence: CASSFYRGRYNEQFF. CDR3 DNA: TGTGCCAGCAGCTTCTACAGGGGACGTTACAATGAGCAGTTCTTC.

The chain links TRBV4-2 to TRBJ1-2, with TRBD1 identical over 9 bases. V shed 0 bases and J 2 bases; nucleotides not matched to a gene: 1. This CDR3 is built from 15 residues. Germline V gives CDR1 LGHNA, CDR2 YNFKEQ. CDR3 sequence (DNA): TGTGCCAGCAGCCAAGATGACAGGGGGAACTATGGCTACACCTTC. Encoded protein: CASSQDDRGNYGYTF.

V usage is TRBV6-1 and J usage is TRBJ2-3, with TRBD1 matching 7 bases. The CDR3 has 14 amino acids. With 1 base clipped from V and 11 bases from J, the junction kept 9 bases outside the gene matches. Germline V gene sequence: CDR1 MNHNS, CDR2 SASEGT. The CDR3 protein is CASSEVTGDRGQYF. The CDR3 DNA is TGTGCCAGCAGTGAAGTTACAGGGGATCGGGGGCAGTATTTT.

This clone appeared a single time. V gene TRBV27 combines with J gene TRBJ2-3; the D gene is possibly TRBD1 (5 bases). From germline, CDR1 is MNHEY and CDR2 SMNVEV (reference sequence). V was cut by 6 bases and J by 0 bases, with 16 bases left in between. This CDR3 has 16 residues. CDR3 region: CASRGPKGSSTDTQYF. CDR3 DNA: TGTGCCAGCAGAGGACCGAAGGGGTCTAGCACAGATACGCAGTATTTT.